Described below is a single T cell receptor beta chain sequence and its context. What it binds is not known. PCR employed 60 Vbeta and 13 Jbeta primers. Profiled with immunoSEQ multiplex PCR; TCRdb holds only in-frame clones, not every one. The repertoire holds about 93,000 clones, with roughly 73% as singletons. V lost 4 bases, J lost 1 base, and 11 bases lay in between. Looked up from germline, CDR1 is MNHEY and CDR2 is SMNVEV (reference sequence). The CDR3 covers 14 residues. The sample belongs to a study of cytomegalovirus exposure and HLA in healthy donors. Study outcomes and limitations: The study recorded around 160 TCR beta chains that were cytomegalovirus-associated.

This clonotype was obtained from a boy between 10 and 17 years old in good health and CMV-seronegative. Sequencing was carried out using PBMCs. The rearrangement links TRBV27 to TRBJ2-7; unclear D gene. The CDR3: CASSSLGQSYEQYF. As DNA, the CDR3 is TGTGCCAGCAGTTCCTTGGGCCAATCCTACGAGCAGTACTTC.